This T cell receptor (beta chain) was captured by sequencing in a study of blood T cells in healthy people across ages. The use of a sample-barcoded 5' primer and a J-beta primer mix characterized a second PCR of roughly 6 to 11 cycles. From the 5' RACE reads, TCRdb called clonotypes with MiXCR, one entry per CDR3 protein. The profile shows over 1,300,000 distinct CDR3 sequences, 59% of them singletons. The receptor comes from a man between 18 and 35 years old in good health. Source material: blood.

CDR3 residues: CASSPGPSGYNEQFF. CDR3 coding DNA: TGCGCCAGCAGCCCGGGCCCTAGCGGATACAATGAGCAGTTCTTC. The chain couples TRBV5-1 to TRBJ2-1; 7 positions agree with TRBD2. V lost 4 bases to trimming and J lost 4 bases; unmatched junction nucleotides: 8. From germline, CDR1 is SGHRS and CDR2 YFSETQ. The CDR3 has 15 residues.